These 27 T cell receptor beta chains came from one sample sequenced in a study of shared clonotypes between healthy human individuals (dated by TCRdb to between 2020 and 2021). CD8 naive samples were obtained by positive selection for CCR7 among CD45RO-negative cells, yielding a CD45RA+CCR7+ population from which TemRA cells were excluded. Libraries were made using the immunoSEQ multiplex PCR assay. TCRdb stores this immuneACCESS table with in-frame sequences only. Part of the clones is absent; in the studies checked, under half of the shortfall reflects unresolved V genes, and no reason is known for the rest. In this sample the table shows about 2,100,000 clones, 90% to 95% of which occur a single time. 1.5% to 2% of the sample comes from the top ten. The sample taken for sequencing was naive CD8+ T cells from PBMCs. The sample's cell subset or site label is to be understood as: CD45RA+CCR7+. Receptor source: a man younger than 30 in good health. Some clones in this sample may be carry-over from other donors' samples.

The chain employs TRBV29-1 and TRBJ2-1, with 14 bases lining up with TRBD2. CDR3 size: 17 residues. J was trimmed by 1 base and V by 5 bases; bases with no gene match: 7. Germline CDR1 and CDR2: SQVTM and ANQGSEA. DNA of the CDR3: TGCAGCGTTAGGGGGACTAGCGGGAGAAAATCCTACAATGAGCAGTTCTTC. Its translation: CSVRGTSGRKSYNEQFF.

As DNA, the CDR3 is TGTGCCAGCAGACCCCTGACCATGGGTGATGAAAAACTGTTTTTT. It specifies CASRPLTMGDEKLFF. The V and J genes are TRBV7-9 and TRBJ1-4; D not certain. The CDR3 sequence is 15 residues long. Germline-derived CDR1 and CDR2 are SEHNR and FQNEAQ (reference sequence). V lost 6 bases and J 6 bases, leaving 17 bases between the germline ends.

A few counts support this clone. The chain uses TRBV9 and TRBJ1-1; D is perhaps TRBD1 (6 bases). V lost 0 bases to trimming and J lost 3 bases, with 15 bases between them. This CDR3 contains 16 residues. Looked up from germline, CDR1 is SGDLS and CDR2 is YYNGEE. The CDR3, as DNA: TGTGCCAGCAGCGTAGACAGGGAGACGGTGGACACTGAAGCTTTCTTT. Amino acid sequence: CASSVDRETVDTEAFF.

This clone was observed a single time. V and J are TRBV7-6 and TRBJ2-7; TRBD2 aligns across 10 bases. The CDR3 is 14 amino acids. CDR1 and CDR2 (germline): SGHVS, FNYEAQ. Trimming at V came to 5 bases and at J to 6 bases, leaving 7 bases not matched to a gene. CDR3 protein: CASSPGLAVGEQYF. For the CDR3, the DNA is TGTGCCAGCAGCCCTGGACTAGCGGTGGGCGAGCAGTACTTC.

The chain uses TRBV7-8 and TRBJ1-2; D is possibly TRBD1 (6 bases). The germline gives CDR1 SGHVS, CDR2 FQNEAQ. The CDR3 spans 14 residues. With 1 base removed from V and 7 bases from J, the gap between germline ends came to 13 bases. Here the CDR3 reads CASSLGTGRSGYTF. The CDR3 coding sequence is TGTGCCAGCAGCTTAGGTACAGGGCGGAGTGGCTACACCTTC.

This clone was picked up a small number of times. The chain links TRBV9 to TRBJ2-2; tentative D call: TRBD1 (6 bases). The V and J ends lost 0 bases and 4 bases respectively, with 7 bases between them. CDR1 is SGDLS, CDR2 YYNGEE, per germline. The length of the CDR3 is 14 residues. The CDR3 protein is CASSVAQGTGELFF. DNA for the CDR3: TGTGCCAGCAGCGTAGCACAGGGCACCGGGGAGCTGTTTTTT. Full variable domain (remainder filled in from reference TRBV9 and TRBJ2-2): DSGVTQTPKHLITATGQRVTLRCSPRSGDLSVYWYQQSLDQGLQFLIQYYNGEERAKGNILERFSAQQFPDLHSELNLSSLELGDSALYFCASSVAQGTGELFFGEGSRLTVL.

The rearrangement joins TRBV7-9 to TRBJ1-4; possibly TRBD1 for D (6 bases). V lost 6 bases to trimming and J lost 8 bases, with 16 bases between them. CDR1 and CDR2 (germline): SEHNR, FQNEAQ (reference sequence). This CDR3 has 14 amino acids. The CDR3: CASSYREDEEKLFF. For the CDR3, the DNA is TGTGCCAGCAGTTACAGGGAGGATGAAGAAAAACTGTTTTTT. The whole variable domain, filled in from reference TRBV7-9 and TRBJ1-4, reads DTGVSQNPRHKITKRGQNVTFRCDPISEHNRLYWYRQTLGQGPEFLTYFQNEAQLEKSRLLSDRFSAERPKGSFSTLEIQRTEQGDSAMYLCASSYREDEEKLFFGSGTQLSVL.

This chain connects TRBV13 to TRBJ2-7; TRBD1 matches 8 bases. Germline CDR1 and CDR2: PRHDT and FYEKMQ (reference sequence). The CDR3 length is 15 residues. V shed 3 bases and J 5 bases; nucleotides not matched to a gene: 9. The CDR3 nucleotides read TGTGCCAGCAGCTTTCCCGGACAGGGATACCACGAGCAGTACTTC. Translating it yields CASSFPGQGYHEQYF.

This rearrangement joins TRBV5-1 to TRBJ2-1, with D possibly called TRBD1 or TRBD2 (5 bases each). V lost 4 bases to trimming and J lost 0 bases, with 14 bases between them. This CDR3 is 16 amino acids long. Per the germline V gene, CDR1 is SGHRS and CDR2 is YFSETQ. CDR3 in amino acids: CASSTRPGLSYNEQFF. DNA for the CDR3: TGCGCCAGCAGCACCAGACCGGGGCTCTCCTACAATGAGCAGTTCTTC.

CDR3 nucleotides: TGTGCCAGCAGTTCGAGAATCCGGACAGGGGAAGTCACTGAAGCTTTCTTT. Translated, it gives CASSSRIRTGEVTEAFF. V is TRBV27 and J is TRBJ1-1; 9 nucleotides match TRBD1. From germline, CDR1 is MNHEY and CDR2 SMNVEV (reference sequence). The CDR3 is 17 residues long. The ends lost 4 bases at V and 4 bases at J; junction bases unmatched: 13.

Points on this clone: Other DNA sequences within the sample encode an identical CDR3. The chain carries TRBV5-1 and TRBJ2-5, with D possibly being TRBD2 (6 bases). Germline V gives CDR1 SGHRS, CDR2 YFSETQ. Between the trimmed V and J ends, which lost 4 bases and 5 bases, there was a span of 9 bases. There are 12 residues in the CDR3. The CDR3 coding sequence is TGCGCCAGCAGCCCCCGGGGGGAGACCCAGTACTTC. Translating gives CASSPRGETQYF. Together with reference TRBV5-1 and TRBJ2-5, the CDR3 gives the full variable domain: KAGVTQTPRYLIKTRGQQVTLSCSPISGHRSVSWYQQTPGQGLQFLFEYFSETQRNKGNFPGRFSGRQFSNSRSEMNVSTLELGDSALYLCASSPRGETQYFGPGTRLLVL.

The chain uses TRBV6-5 and TRBJ1-5; 11 bases are shared with TRBD1. The germline CDR1 and CDR2 sequences are MNHEY and SVGAGI. CDR3 length: 13 residues. Trimming cost V 8 bases and J 4 bases; bases outside gene matches: 1. In DNA, the CDR3 is TGTGCCAGCTGGGACAGGGGGAATCAGCCCCAGCATTTT. The encoded protein is CASWDRGNQPQHF.

Regarding this clone: Other DNA sequences of this sample code for an identical CDR3. The chain recombines TRBV5-6 with TRBJ2-5; D not certain. The CDR3 is made up of 11 amino acids. V lost 0 bases and J lost 5, with 2 bases in between. CDR1 is SGHDT, CDR2 YYEEEE, per germline. The CDR3, as DNA: TGTGCCAGCAGCTTGGCCGAGACCCAGTACTTC. Amino acids: CASSLAETQYF.

The chain couples TRBV7-3 to TRBJ2-1; D is undetermined. CDR1 is SGHTA, CDR2 FQGTGA, per germline. Trimming pared 2 bases from V and 0 bases from J, leaving 11 bases between. The CDR3 runs to 16 residues. CDR3 protein: CASSLSSLSSYNEQFF. The CDR3 DNA follows: TGTGCCAGCAGCTTATCTAGTCTAAGCTCCTACAATGAGCAGTTCTTC.

This chain links TRBV7-2 with TRBJ2-7; no clear D gene. This CDR3 comprises 16 residues. The germline gives CDR1 SGHTA, CDR2 FQGNSA. The V gene lost 3 bases and the J gene lost 3 bases, with 18 bases spanning the gap. CDR3: CASSFFSTGPLYEQYF. In DNA, the CDR3 is TGTGCCAGCAGCTTCTTTTCAACCGGGCCCCTCTACGAGCAGTACTTC.

V and J are TRBV21-1 and TRBJ2-7. TRBV21-1 is a pseudogene locus. CDR3 length: 16 residues. Here the CDR3 DNA reads TGTGCCAGGGTAGACCCGGGGTGGGACCGCTCGTCCGAGCAGTACTTC. It codes for CARVDPGWDRSSEQYF.

The rearrangement uses TRBV7-3 and TRBJ2-1; 7 bases fit TRBD1. This CDR3 is built from 14 residues. Germline trimming cut 5 bases from V and 5 bases from J; bases unmatched to any gene: 6. Germline loops: CDR1 SGHTA, CDR2 FQGTGA. The CDR3 DNA follows: TGTGCCAGCAGCACCCGGGACAGCAACAATGAGCAGTTCTTC. Its protein product is CASSTRDSNNEQFF.

This clone was seen more than once but under ten times. This chain uses TRBV5-5 with TRBJ1-2, with 7 nucleotides matching TRBD1. This CDR3 is 16 amino acids long. With V trimmed by 4 bases and J by 2 bases, 11 bases remained unmatched. Germline values: CDR1 SGHKS, CDR2 YYEKEE (reference sequence). The CDR3 region has the DNA TGTGCCAGCAGCGCTCTGACAGGGTACCTGAACTATGGCTACACCTTC. This sequence encodes CASSALTGYLNYGYTF.

The J gene is TRBJ2-7, the V gene TRBV29-1; 11 nucleotides agree with TRBD2. The CDR3 sequence is 17 residues long. Trimming cost V 2 bases and J 3 bases; bases outside gene matches: 12. Germline CDR1 reads SQVTM; CDR2 reads ANQGSEA. The CDR3: CSVESDGTSGSIYEQYF. DNA of the CDR3: TGCAGCGTTGAATCCGACGGAACTAGCGGGAGTATCTACGAGCAGTACTTC.

The CDR3 bases are TGTGCCAGCAGCTTACGGACGGGGGCTGAGGAACAGCCCCAGCATTTT. Translating gives CASSLRTGAEEQPQHF. The chain employs TRBV7-9 and TRBJ1-5, with D possibly being TRBD1 (6 bases). Per the germline V gene, CDR1 is SEHNR and CDR2 is FQNEAQ (reference sequence). CDR3 length: 16 amino acids. V was shortened by 2 bases and J by 7 bases, with 18 bases between the two germline ends.

Points on this clone: Other DNA sequences from this sample encode an identical CDR3 as well. The chain has TRBV9 and TRBJ2-7; TRBD2 agrees at 15 bases. Germline values: CDR1 SGDLS, CDR2 YYNGEE. V was clipped by 3 bases and J by 2 bases; unmatched bases: 3. CDR3 size: 16 residues. DNA of the CDR3: TGTGCCAGCAGCGAGGGACTAGCGGGAGGTCCCTACGAGCAGTACTTC. Amino acids: CASSEGLAGGPYEQYF. Full variable domain (rest looked up from reference TRBV9 and TRBJ2-7): DSGVTQTPKHLITATGQRVTLRCSPRSGDLSVYWYQQSLDQGLQFLIQYYNGEERAKGNILERFSAQQFPDLHSELNLSSLELGDSALYFCASSEGLAGGPYEQYFGPGTRLTVT.

J is TRBJ1-1 and V is TRBV4-1; possibly TRBD1 for D (5 bases). The CDR3 consists of 13 residues. The germline CDR1 and CDR2 sequences are MGHRA and YSYEKL. Trimming stripped 3 bases from V and 8 bases from J, with 13 bases between. The CDR3 DNA reads TGCGCCAGCAGCCAGATAGGGACGGCCGAAGCTTTCTTT. Translated: CASSQIGTAEAFF.

The rearrangement uses TRBV5-4 and TRBJ2-5, with 8 positions matching TRBD2. V shed 0 bases and J 2 bases; nucleotides not matched to a gene: 6. This CDR3 has 16 residues. The V gene's germline CDR1 is SGHNT and CDR2 YYREEE (reference sequence). In nucleotides, the CDR3 is TGTGCCAGCAGCTTGGGCCCTAGCGGGCCGCAAGAGACCCAGTACTTC. Residues: CASSLGPSGPQETQYF.

The genes are TRBV2 and TRBJ1-4, with TRBD1 matching over 9 bases. The CDR3 spans 14 residues. CDR1 and CDR2 (germline): SNHLY, FYNNEI. V trimming: 5 bases; J trimming: 8 bases; junction bases outside the gene matches: 6. The CDR3 is CASSLTGGREKLFF. The CDR3 nucleotides read TGTGCCAGCAGTCTGACAGGGGGAAGGGAAAAACTGTTTTTT.

To note about this clone: Other DNA variants within this sample encode the same CDR3. The chain has TRBV9 and TRBJ2-5, with D possibly being TRBD2 (6 bases). CDR3 length: 14 amino acids. Germline-derived CDR1 and CDR2 are SGDLS and YYNGEE. V lost 0 bases and J lost 5, with 11 bases in between. In DNA form, the CDR3 reads TGTGCCAGCAGCGTAGGGGGGGACTCGGAGACCCAGTACTTC. Encoded protein: CASSVGGDSETQYF.

The sample holds one count of this clone. J is TRBJ2-1 and V is TRBV11-2; 7 bases are a match to TRBD2. This CDR3 is 17 amino acids long. The junction had 18 bases not matched to a gene; V was cut back by 5 bases and J by 8 bases. From germline, CDR1 is SGHAT and CDR2 FQNNGV. This CDR3 reads CASSDRSSGERVHEQFF. CDR3 DNA sequence: TGTGCCAGCAGCGACAGATCCAGCGGGGAGCGAGTACATGAGCAGTTCTTC.

The genes are TRBV14 and TRBJ1-1; D unclear. Deletions cut 3 bases from V and 2 bases from J, with 10 bases between. CDR1 and CDR2 from the germline V gene are SGHDN and FVKESK. There are 14 residues in the CDR3. The DNA of the CDR3 is TGTGCCAGCAGCCAGCGTGGCATAAACACTGAAGCTTTCTTT. It translates to CASSQRGINTEAFF. Based on the CDR3 plus reference TRBV14 and TRBJ1-1, the full variable domain is EAGVTQFPSHSVIEKGQTVTLRCDPISGHDNLYWYRRVMGKEIKFLLHFVKESKQDESGMPNNRFLAERTGGTYSTLKVQPAELEDSGVYFCASSQRGINTEAFFGQGTRLTVV.